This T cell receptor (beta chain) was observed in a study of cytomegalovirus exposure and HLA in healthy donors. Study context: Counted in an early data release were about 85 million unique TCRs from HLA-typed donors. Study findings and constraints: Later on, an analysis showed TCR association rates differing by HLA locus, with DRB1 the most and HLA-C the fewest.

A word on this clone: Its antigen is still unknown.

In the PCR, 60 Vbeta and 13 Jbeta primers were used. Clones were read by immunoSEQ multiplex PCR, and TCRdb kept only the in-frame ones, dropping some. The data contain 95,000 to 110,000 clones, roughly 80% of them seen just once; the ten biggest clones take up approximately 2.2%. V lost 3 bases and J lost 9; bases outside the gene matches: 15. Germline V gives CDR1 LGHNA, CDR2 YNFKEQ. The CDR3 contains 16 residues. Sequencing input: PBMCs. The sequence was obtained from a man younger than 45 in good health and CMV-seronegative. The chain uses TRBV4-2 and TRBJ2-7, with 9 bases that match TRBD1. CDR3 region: CASSHSGPGQGDRQYF. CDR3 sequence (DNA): TGTGCCAGCAGCCACTCTGGGCCGGGACAGGGTGATCGGCAGTACTTC.